The 21 T cell receptor beta chains below all came from one sample that was sequenced in a study of cytomegalovirus exposure and HLA in healthy donors. Primers included in the PCR were 60 Vbeta and 13 Jbeta primers. Using immunoSEQ multiplex PCR, the repertoire was profiled, and TCRdb retains in-frame clones only, with some absent. The data contain around 150,000 clones, about three quarters of them singletons. Sequenced input: PBMCs. Receptor source: a female donor in good health and CMV-seropositive.

The V and J genes are TRBV5-6 and TRBJ1-1; 9 nucleotides align to TRBD1. Per germline, CDR1 SGHDT and CDR2 YYEEEE. The CDR3 extends over 14 amino acids. The junction had 2 bases not matched to a gene; V was cut back by 5 bases and J by 0 bases. The CDR3 loop reads CASRDRGMNTEAFF. CDR3 sequence (DNA): TGTGCCAGCAGGGACAGGGGAATGAACACTGAAGCTTTCTTT. Full variable domain (outside the CDR3, taken from reference TRBV5-6 and TRBJ1-1): DAGVTQSPTHLIKTRGQQVTLRCSPKSGHDTVSWYQQALGQGPQFIFQYYEEEERQRGNFPDRFSGHQFPNYSSELNVNALLLGDSALYLCASRDRGMNTEAFFGQGTRLTVV.

This chain uses TRBV5-1 with TRBJ1-2; D is uncertain. Germline V gives CDR1 SGHRS, CDR2 YFSETQ. Trimming cost V 0 bases and J 2 bases, with 5 bases left between them. This CDR3 spans 13 amino acids. The CDR3 DNA reads as TGCGCCAGCAGCTTGGAACAAAACTATGGCTACACCTTC. Translating gives CASSLEQNYGYTF.

The CDR3 DNA reads as TGTGCCAGTCGGGCGGACAGGCTCTCCTACAATGAGCAGTTCTTC. As protein: CASRADRLSYNEQFF. This chain links TRBV19 with TRBJ2-1, with 7 bases lining up with TRBD1. Per the germline V gene, CDR1 is LNHDA and CDR2 is SQIVND (reference sequence). This CDR3 comprises 15 residues. The junction had 7 bases not matched to a gene; V was cut back by 8 bases and J by 0 bases.

The chain employs TRBV27 and TRBJ2-3; weak D call: TRBD1 (5 bases). Germline assignment: CDR1 MNHEY and CDR2 SMNVEV (reference sequence). This CDR3 region has 15 residues. Between the trimmed V and J ends, which lost 5 bases and 5 bases, there was a span of 17 bases. CDR3 bases: TGTGCCAGCAGTCCTTCCAGGGTGGTTGAAGATACGCAGTATTTT. Amino acids: CASSPSRVVEDTQYF.

This clone was counted a single time. The chain uses TRBV7-2 and TRBJ2-7, with a weak D call TRBD1 (6 bases). Germline V CDR1 and CDR2: SGHTA, FQGNSA. The CDR3 loop spans 16 amino acids. V was trimmed by 0 bases and J by 3 bases, leaving 15 bases between them. CDR3 coding DNA: TGTGCCAGCAGCTTAGCCAACGGACAGCTGGTCTACGAGCAGTACTTC. Its translation: CASSLANGQLVYEQYF.

The chain couples TRBV5-1 to TRBJ2-5; maybe TRBD2 (6 bases). Deletions cut 3 bases from V and 5 bases from J, with 14 bases between. The V gene's germline CDR1 is SGHRS and CDR2 YFSETQ. The CDR3 loop spans 14 amino acids. The CDR3 DNA is TGCGCCAGCAGCTCGGGACTCGGTGGGGAGACCCAGTACTTC. It translates to CASSSGLGGETQYF.

This clone has more than one count but fewer than ten. The chain carries TRBV5-1 and TRBJ2-1; D ambiguous. Germline V CDR1 and CDR2: SGHRS, YFSETQ. The germline V and J ends were trimmed by 2 bases and 5 bases, with 5 bases remaining between them. The CDR3 spans 12 residues. CDR3 protein: CASSFVDNEQFF. DNA for the CDR3: TGCGCCAGCAGCTTCGTCGACAATGAGCAGTTCTTC.

This clone was counted a single time. The chain combines TRBV19 with TRBJ2-2; TRBD1 agrees at 7 bases. Germline V lookup: CDR1 LNHDA, CDR2 SQIVND (reference sequence). The length of the CDR3 is 15 residues. Trimming took 5 bases from V and 3 from J; bases not matched to a gene: 6. The chain's CDR3 is CASSPRGQDTGELFF. CDR3 DNA sequence: TGTGCCAGTAGTCCAAGGGGGCAGGACACCGGGGAGCTGTTTTTT.

V and J are TRBV13 and TRBJ2-3, with TRBD1 matching over 8 bases. CDR3 size: 17 residues. J lost 2 bases, V lost 5 bases, and 12 bases had no gene match. From germline, CDR1 is PRHDT and CDR2 FYEKMQ (reference sequence). This CDR3 reads CASSPIRGLGITDTQYF. The DNA for the CDR3 is TGTGCCAGCAGCCCAATCAGGGGGCTCGGGATCACAGATACGCAGTATTTT.

The CDR3 reads CASSPRRSGELFF. In nucleotides, the CDR3 is TGTGCCAGCAGCCCTAGGCGCTCCGGGGAGCTGTTTTTT. The chain links TRBV5-4 to TRBJ2-2, with no clear D. This CDR3 has 13 residues. Germline lookup yields CDR1 SGHNT and CDR2 YYREEE (reference sequence). The V gene lost 4 bases and the J gene lost 6 bases, with 10 bases spanning the gap. Filled out from reference TRBV5-4 and TRBJ2-2, the complete variable domain reads ETGVTQSPTHLIKTRGQQVTLRCSSQSGHNTVSWYQQALGQGPQFIFQYYREEENGRGNFPPRFSGLQFPNYSSELNVNALELDDSALYLCASSPRRSGELFFGEGSRLTVL.

The V and J genes are TRBV6-1 and TRBJ1-5; 7 positions agree with TRBD1. Germline-derived CDR1 and CDR2 are MNHNS and SASEGT. Germline trimming cut 5 bases from V and 3 bases from J; bases unmatched to any gene: 7. This CDR3 contains 15 residues. The CDR3 coding sequence is TGTGCCAGCAGTCAAGACAGGGCGCACAATCAGCCCCAGCATTTT. It encodes CASSQDRAHNQPQHF.

The chain couples TRBV7-2 to TRBJ2-1, with 8 bases identical to TRBD2. V was clipped by 5 bases and J by 9 bases; unmatched bases: 12. The CDR3 loop spans 15 amino acids. The germline CDR1 and CDR2 sequences are SGHTA and FQGNSA. CDR3 DNA: TGTGCCAGCAGCGAAAGCGGGAGTTCTGGCGGTGAGCAGTTCTTC. Translating it yields CASSESGSSGGEQFF.

This clone was seen only once. The chain uses TRBV7-9 and TRBJ1-3; a weak D match, TRBD1 (6 bases). The CDR3 extends over 14 amino acids. Trimming removed 5 bases from V and 1 base from J, with 9 bases in between. The germline gives CDR1 SEHNR, CDR2 FQNEAQ (reference sequence). The CDR3 loop is CASSGGASGNTIYF. CDR3 in DNA: TGTGCCAGCAGCGGGGGGGCTTCTGGAAACACCATATATTTT.

The V gene is TRBV19, the J gene TRBJ1-1; 8 positions match TRBD1. CDR1 and CDR2 from the germline V gene are LNHDA and SQIVND (reference sequence). The CDR3 totals 15 residues. V lost 7 bases to trimming and J lost 0 bases; unmatched junction nucleotides: 7. The CDR3 spells CASILDRDLNTEAFF. DNA of the CDR3: TGTGCCAGTATCTTGGACAGGGACCTGAACACTGAAGCTTTCTTT.

This rearrangement joins TRBV6-5 to TRBJ2-7, with 7 bases that match TRBD1. V shed 6 bases and J 2 bases; nucleotides not matched to a gene: 4. The CDR3 loop spans 13 amino acids. Germline V gives CDR1 MNHEY, CDR2 SVGAGI. The CDR3: CASSRDSTYEQYF. In nucleotides, the CDR3 is TGTGCCAGCAGCCGGGACAGCACCTACGAGCAGTACTTC.

This clone was seen more than once but under ten times. The chain recombines TRBV27 with TRBJ2-1, with 9 bases aligning to TRBD2. The V gene end was trimmed by 0 bases and the J gene end by 4 bases; junction bases not matched to a gene: 1. The V gene's germline CDR1 is MNHEY and CDR2 SMNVEV (reference sequence). This CDR3 region has 15 residues. In nucleotides, the CDR3 is TGTGCCAGCAGTTTATCGACTAGCGGATACAATGAGCAGTTCTTC. This encodes CASSLSTSGYNEQFF.

The chain couples TRBV19 to TRBJ2-5, with 9 bases lining up with TRBD2. V gave up 5 bases and J gave up 0 bases; unmatched junction bases: 4. This CDR3 is 15 amino acids long. Germline loops: CDR1 LNHDA, CDR2 SQIVND (reference sequence). CDR3 residues: CASSERGVYQETQYF. The CDR3 coding sequence is TGTGCCAGTAGTGAGCGGGGGGTTTACCAAGAGACCCAGTACTTC.

The V call is TRBV19, the J call TRBJ2-1, with TRBD2 matching over 9 bases. This CDR3 has 15 residues. The junction had 7 bases not matched to a gene; V was cut back by 2 bases and J by 8 bases. The germline V gene has CDR1 LNHDA and CDR2 SQIVND (reference sequence). This chain's CDR3 is CASSITGTSLHEQFF. The CDR3 bases are TGTGCCAGTAGTATAACGGGGACTAGCTTACATGAGCAGTTCTTC.

The chain is built from TRBV30 and TRBJ2-1; 8 positions agree with TRBD2. CDR3 size: 11 residues. Germline-derived CDR1 and CDR2 are GTSNPN and SVGIG (reference sequence). V shed 2 bases and J 10 bases; nucleotides not matched to a gene: 1. The CDR3 DNA is TGTGCCTGGAGTCGCGGGGGGGAGCAGTTCTTC. As protein: CAWSRGGEQFF.

The CDR3: CASSNPDRNTEAFF. The CDR3 DNA sequence: TGCGCCAGCAGCAACCCGGACAGAAACACTGAAGCTTTCTTT. The V call is TRBV5-1, the J call TRBJ1-1, with D tentatively TRBD1 (6 bases). V lost 4 bases and J 2 bases, leaving 12 bases between the germline ends. The germline CDR1 and CDR2 sequences are SGHRS and YFSETQ. CDR3 length equals 14 residues.

In its sample, this clone was seen a few times. The chain has TRBV5-4 and TRBJ1-4; 7 bases align to TRBD1. Unmatched junction bases numbered 12, after V lost 5 bases and J lost 8 bases. The CDR3 loop spans 15 amino acids. Looked up from germline, CDR1 is SGHNT and CDR2 is YYREEE (reference sequence). The CDR3 is CASSRVQGVGEKLFF. CDR3 bases: TGTGCCAGCAGTCGAGTCCAGGGGGTCGGCGAAAAACTGTTTTTT.